The next 6 T cell receptor beta chains were all read from a single sample in a study of blood T cell repertoires in COVID-19. Measured with immunoSEQ multiplex PCR; TCRdb has only the in-frame clones, and not every one. Among about 300,000 clones, around 90% were seen once, and the ten largest hold 9% to 9.5%. The specimen was peripheral blood. The receptors here all came from a man aged 18 to 30 with active or convalescent COVID-19.

CDR3 residues: CSAIDSGLAFF. DNA of the CDR3: TGCAGTGCTATTGACAGTGGCCTAGCTTTCTTT. The chain uses TRBV20-1 and TRBJ1-1; D perhaps matches TRBD1 (5 bases). The length of the CDR3 is 11 residues. Germline CDR1 reads DFQATT; CDR2 reads SNEGSKA (reference sequence). V was shortened by 4 bases and J by 10 bases, with 13 bases between the two germline ends.

The chain has TRBV14 and TRBJ2-7; a weak D match, TRBD1 (5 bases). The V gene lost 4 bases and the J gene lost 3 bases, with 10 bases spanning the gap. This CDR3 spans 13 amino acids. Germline-derived CDR1 and CDR2 are SGHDN and FVKESK. The CDR3 sequence is CASSPRTYYEQYF. Written as DNA, the CDR3 is TGTGCCAGCAGCCCGCGGACATACTACGAGCAGTACTTC. The entire variable domain, with the rest obtained from reference TRBV14 and TRBJ2-7, is as follows: EAGVTQFPSHSVIEKGQTVTLRCDPISGHDNLYWYRRVMGKEIKFLLHFVKESKQDESGMPNNRFLAERTGGTYSTLKVQPAELEDSGVYFCASSPRTYYEQYFGPGTRLTVT.

This clone showed up just once. The chain couples TRBV10-3 to TRBJ1-5, with D unclear. V was pared by 2 bases and J by 4 bases, with 6 bases between. Germline CDR1 is ENHRY and CDR2 is SYGVKD. The CDR3 contains 13 residues. This CDR3 reads CAISETENQPQHF. In DNA form, the CDR3 reads TGTGCCATCAGTGAGACAGAAAATCAGCCCCAGCATTTT.

The chain joins TRBV12-3 or TRBV12-4 to TRBJ1-1, with D possibly TRBD1 on 5 matching bases. Trimming cost V 8 bases and J 7 bases, with 14 bases left between them. The length of the CDR3 is 12 residues. The CDR3 DNA reads as TGTGCCAGCGCTCTGGGAAGGGGTGAAGCTTTCTTT. It codes for CASALGRGEAFF.

The chain combines TRBV7-3 with TRBJ2-2; D gene ambiguous. CDR1 SGHTA and CDR2 FQGTGA come from the germline V gene. The CDR3 covers 14 residues. V lost 2 bases and J lost 5, with 9 bases in between. As DNA, the CDR3 is TGTGCCAGCAGCTTACTTCACGGGACCGGGGAGCTGTTTTTT. Translation gives CASSLLHGTGELFF.

This rearrangement joins TRBV5-6 to TRBJ2-5, with a tentative D call TRBD2 (6 bases). Germline CDR1 is SGHDT and CDR2 is YYEEEE. This CDR3 spans 18 amino acids. Deletions cut 0 bases from V and 1 base from J, with 19 bases between. The CDR3 nucleotides read TGTGCCAGCAGCTTGGGCTGGGTCGGGGGTAAAGTCCAAGAGACCCAGTACTTC. Its protein product is CASSLGWVGGKVQETQYF.